The source of this T cell receptor (beta chain) is a study of CD8+CD57+ T cells in acquired aplastic anemia. In patients chosen for sequencing, flow cytometry had shown CD8+CD57+ cell expansion. Genomic DNA was employed as the template in profiling TCR beta VDJ and CDR3. TCRdb called the reads again in MiXCR, with one record for every CDR3 protein. The data show about 120,000 distinct CDR3 sequences, about 43% seen once. Many counts were recorded for this clonotype. The CDR3 covers 15 residues. V was shortened by 1 base and J by 2 bases, with 12 bases between the two germline ends. Germline CDR1 is LGHDT and CDR2 is YNNKEL (reference sequence).

V and J are TRBV3-1 and TRBJ2-7; weak D call: TRBD2 (6 bases). The TCR originated in a human donor with aplastic anemia. Source material: sorted CD4+, CD8+, or CD8+CD57+ T cells (not recorded which) from PBMCs. CDR3 coding DNA: TGTGCCAGCAGCCAAGCCGGGGGTACAGCCTACGAGCAGTACTTC. It encodes CASSQAGGTAYEQYF.